One and the same sample provided the 8 T cell receptor beta chains below, sequenced in a study of blood T cell repertoires in COVID-19. Only in-frame clones appear in the TCRdb table, and some are missing; sequencing was by immunoSEQ multiplex PCR. The sample yields some 120,000 clones, around 83% seen once. Sequencing used peripheral blood. These receptors were collected from a woman over 75 with COVID-19, enrolled during active disease.

The V and J genes are TRBV7-9 and TRBJ1-6; TRBD1 is a possible D gene (6 bases). The ends were cut back, 4 bases at V and 0 bases at J, with 10 bases in the middle. Germline V gene data show CDR1 as SEHNR and CDR2 as FQNEAQ (reference sequence). This CDR3 is built from 16 residues. For the CDR3, the DNA is TGTGCCAGCAGCTCAGGACAGCCCTCCTATAATTCACCCCTCCACTTT. Translated, it gives CASSSGQPSYNSPLHF. Using reference TRBV7-9 and TRBJ1-6 for the parts outside the CDR3, the full variable domain is DTGVSQNPRHKITKRGQNVTFRCDPISEHNRLYWYRQTLGQGPEFLTYFQNEAQLEKSRLLSDRFSAERPKGSFSTLEIQRTEQGDSAMYLCASSSGQPSYNSPLHFGNGTRLTVT.

The chain uses TRBV19 and TRBJ1-1, with 7 bases fitting TRBD1. The J segment lost 2 bases and the V segment lost 7 bases, leaving 10 bases of the junction unmatched. The CDR3 totals 15 residues. The germline V gene encodes CDR1 LNHDA and CDR2 SQIVND (reference sequence). CDR3 in DNA: TGTGCCAGTATAAGAAGGGGGCTACGAAACACTGAAGCTTTCTTT. Protein: CASIRRGLRNTEAFF.

The chain uses TRBV4-2 and TRBJ2-2, with 10 bases identical to TRBD2. CDR3 size: 17 residues. The germline V gene has CDR1 LGHNA and CDR2 YNFKEQ. After removal of 2 bases from V and 8 bases from J, the junction contained 11 bases not matched to a gene. The CDR3 sequence is CASSQRALAGVVGELFF. DNA for the CDR3: TGTGCCAGCAGCCAAAGAGCCCTAGCGGGAGTCGTAGGGGAGCTGTTTTTT.

V usage is TRBV29-1 and J usage is TRBJ2-7, with 12 bases identical to TRBD2. Germline assignment: CDR1 SQVTM and CDR2 ANQGSEA. V lost 5 bases, J lost 2 bases, and 4 bases stayed unmatched. CDR3 size: 14 residues. CDR3 protein: CSVLLAGGPYEQYF. The DNA for the CDR3 is TGCAGCGTTCTCCTAGCGGGAGGGCCCTACGAGCAGTACTTC.

In this sample, this clone turned up once. This chain connects TRBV10-3 to TRBJ2-7; D remains unclear. From germline, CDR1 is ENHRY and CDR2 SYGVKD. V lost 10 bases and J lost 0, with 16 bases in between. CDR3 length: 14 residues. DNA for the CDR3: TGTGCCACCAGGCTCAGCGCCAGCTCCTACGAGCAGTACTTC. Translating gives CATRLSASSYEQYF.

The chain combines TRBV6-1 with TRBJ1-1, with 8 bases identical to TRBD1. V was clipped by 3 bases and J by 5 bases; unmatched bases: 5. Germline V lookup: CDR1 MNHNS, CDR2 SASEGT. The CDR3 consists of 14 residues. CDR3 DNA sequence: TGTGCCAGCAGTGATCAAGACAGGGGTACTGAAGCTTTCTTT. Amino acid sequence: CASSDQDRGTEAFF.

This chain connects TRBV9 to TRBJ1-1; D ambiguous. Germline values: CDR1 SGDLS, CDR2 YYNGEE. This CDR3 is built from 15 residues. V was clipped by 0 bases and J by 2 bases, with 11 bases between them. The CDR3 loop reads CASSVDLRDNTEAFF. The CDR3 bases are TGTGCCAGCAGCGTAGACTTGAGGGATAACACTGAAGCTTTCTTT.

The chain uses TRBV5-6 and TRBJ2-7; D might be TRBD1 (6 bases). Germline CDR1 is SGHDT and CDR2 is YYEEEE. The CDR3 consists of 14 residues. V was shortened by 0 bases and J by 3 bases, with 10 bases between the two germline ends. The CDR3 is CASSLGTGYYEQYF. Here the CDR3 DNA reads TGTGCCAGCAGCTTGGGAACAGGGTACTACGAGCAGTACTTC.